Shown below are 16 T cell receptor beta chains from a single sample sequenced in a study of beta chain features in type 1 diabetes. Sequenced material consisted of expressed TCRB transcripts (all of the isolated RNA was reverse transcribed). Profiled with immunoSEQ multiplex PCR; TCRdb holds only in-frame clones, not every one. The table records 250,000 or so clones, 25% to 30% of them present only once. Sequencing was performed on central memory CD4+ T cells from blood. These receptors were obtained from a man in his thirties or forties in good health.

The chain links TRBV5-1 to TRBJ2-4; TRBD1 matches at 8 bases. Germline V gene lookup returns CDR1 SGHRS and CDR2 YFSETQ. Germline trimming cut 4 bases from V and 14 bases from J; bases unmatched to any gene: 5. The CDR3 spans 11 residues. The CDR3, as DNA: TGCGCCAGCAGCGACAGGGGAGAAGAGTACTTC. It is translated as CASSDRGEEYF.

V and J are TRBV29-1 and TRBJ1-2; D gene uncertain. The germline gives CDR1 SQVTM, CDR2 ANQGSEA. CDR3 length equals 12 residues. The V end lost 7 bases, the J end lost 8 bases, and 17 bases lay between the germline ends. The CDR3 reads CSAVTVVEGYTF. As DNA, the CDR3 is TGCAGCGCCGTAACTGTGGTTGAGGGCTACACCTTC.

In its sample, this clone was seen a few times. This chain uses TRBV7-2 with TRBJ2-1, with 11 bases matching TRBD2. Germline V lookup: CDR1 SGHTA, CDR2 FQGNSA. This CDR3 is built from 14 residues. Losses at the gene ends were 5 bases for V and 4 bases for J; bases not matched to a gene: 1. CDR3 in amino acids: CASSPSGGYNEQFF. CDR3 DNA sequence: TGTGCCAGCAGCCCTAGCGGGGGGTACAATGAGCAGTTCTTC.

V gene TRBV6-1 combines with J gene TRBJ2-5; weak D call: TRBD2 (7 bases). In germline, CDR1 is MNHNS, CDR2 SASEGT. Trimming removed 7 bases at V and 4 bases at J, with 13 bases between. This CDR3 is built from 13 residues. The CDR3 here is CASIAGAGETQYF. CDR3 coding DNA: TGTGCCAGCATTGCGGGGGCGGGAGAGACCCAGTACTTC.

This clone has at least ten counts. This sequence joins TRBV7-2 and TRBJ2-1; D uncertain. Trimming cost V 5 bases and J 5 bases, with 16 bases left between them. The CDR3 contains 15 residues. Germline values: CDR1 SGHTA, CDR2 FQGNSA. Here the CDR3 DNA reads TGTGCCAGCAGCCGCCAGGATAGGAGAAACAATGAGCAGTTCTTC. It specifies CASSRQDRRNNEQFF.

The chain uses TRBV9 and TRBJ2-1; 9 bases map to TRBD1. The V gene's germline CDR1 is SGDLS and CDR2 YYNGEE. V trimming: 3 bases; J trimming: 3 bases; junction bases outside the gene matches: 4. The CDR3 sequence is 15 residues long. The CDR3 DNA sequence: TGTGCCAGCAGCGCCGGGACAGGGCTCTACAATGAGCAGTTCTTC. Encoded protein: CASSAGTGLYNEQFF. Using reference TRBV9 and TRBJ2-1 for the parts outside the CDR3, the full variable domain is DSGVTQTPKHLITATGQRVTLRCSPRSGDLSVYWYQQSLDQGLQFLIQYYNGEERAKGNILERFSAQQFPDLHSELNLSSLELGDSALYFCASSAGTGLYNEQFFGPGTRLTVL.

The chain uses TRBV30 and TRBJ2-7; the D is unclear. The germline V and J ends were trimmed by 3 bases and 2 bases, with 14 bases remaining between them. The CDR3 runs to 14 residues. Per the germline V gene, CDR1 is GTSNPN and CDR2 is SVGIG (reference sequence). The CDR3 nucleotides are TGTGCCTGGAGGGGAAGGACCCCCCCCTACGAGCAGTACTTC. This gives the protein CAWRGRTPPYEQYF.

The gene calls are TRBV7-9 and TRBJ2-3; TRBD1 might be the D (6 bases). With 8 bases removed from V and 4 bases from J, the gap between germline ends came to 16 bases. The CDR3 covers 14 residues. Looked up from germline, CDR1 is SEHNR and CDR2 is FQNEAQ (reference sequence). The CDR3 DNA is TGTGCCAGCGGGGACGGCAGGGGTGCAGATACGCAGTATTTT. As protein: CASGDGRGADTQYF.

This clone was counted a few times. The chain employs TRBV7-9 and TRBJ2-1; no clear D. In germline, CDR1 is SEHNR, CDR2 FQNEAQ (reference sequence). Trimming pared 5 bases from V and 3 bases from J, leaving 8 bases between. This CDR3 has 13 amino acids. The CDR3, as DNA: TGTGCCAGCAGCAAAAGCAGCTACAATGAGCAGTTCTTC. It yields the protein CASSKSSYNEQFF.

V and J are TRBV30 and TRBJ2-7; 8 nucleotides line up with TRBD1. Germline CDR1 GTSNPN, CDR2 SVGIG (reference sequence). V lost 3 bases to trimming and J lost 4 bases; unmatched junction nucleotides: 2. This CDR3 has 12 residues. CDR3 coding DNA: TGTGCCTGGAGGAGGACAGGGTACGAGCAGTACTTC. Encoded protein: CAWRRTGYEQYF.

The chain joins TRBV6-5 to TRBJ2-7; D gene unclear. With 4 bases removed from V and 0 bases from J, the gap between germline ends came to 7 bases. The length of the CDR3 is 13 residues. The V gene's germline CDR1 is MNHEY and CDR2 SVGAGI. CDR3 sequence (DNA): TGTGCCAGCAGTTCCGCCAGCTCCTACGAGCAGTACTTC. Its protein product is CASSSASSYEQYF.

This clone has a handful of counts. The rearrangement uses TRBV5-6 and TRBJ2-1; TRBD2 matches at 8 bases. The CDR3 has 15 residues. The V gene end was trimmed by 5 bases and the J gene end by 15 bases; junction bases not matched to a gene: 19. Germline V gene data show CDR1 as SGHDT and CDR2 as YYEEEE. This chain's CDR3 is CASRLEEAGGPPWFF. DNA of the CDR3: TGTGCCAGCAGACTCGAGGAGGCGGGAGGACCCCCCTGGTTCTTC.

This clone occurred a few times. V and J are TRBV29-1 and TRBJ1-2; D perhaps matches TRBD1 (6 bases). The CDR3 contains 11 residues. V was clipped by 7 bases and J by 7 bases, with 13 bases between them. Germline CDR1 SQVTM, CDR2 ANQGSEA. The CDR3 nucleotides are TGCAGCGCGACAGGCGGTGCTGGCTACACCTTC. Its translation: CSATGGAGYTF. Full variable domain (missing parts from reference TRBV29-1 and TRBJ1-2): SAVISQKPSRDICQRGTSLTIQCQVDSQVTMMFWYRQQPGQSLTLIATANQGSEATYESGFVIDKFPISRPNLTFSTLTVSNMSPEDSSIYLCSATGGAGYTFGSGTRLTVV.

This clone appeared a few times. The chain joins TRBV15 to TRBJ1-2; D uncertain. V gave up 0 bases and J gave up 3 bases, with 8 bases separating them. Germline V gene lookup returns CDR1 LNHNV and CDR2 YYDKDF (reference sequence). There are 14 residues in the CDR3. CDR3 bases: TGTGCCACCAGCAGAGAGACCGGATACTATGGCTACACCTTC. Its translation: CATSRETGYYGYTF.

The chain uses TRBV6-5 and TRBJ2-5; 10 bases line up with TRBD1. Germline lookup yields CDR1 MNHEY and CDR2 SVGAGI. With 5 bases clipped from V and 5 bases from J, the junction kept 5 bases outside the gene matches. The CDR3 has 14 amino acids. In DNA form, the CDR3 reads TGTGCCAGCAGTCGACAGGGGGCCGGGGAGACCCAGTACTTC. Protein sequence: CASSRQGAGETQYF.

The chain recombines TRBV5-4 with TRBJ2-1; TRBD1 or TRBD2 may be the D gene (5 bases each). CDR3 size: 15 residues. Deletions cut 1 base from V and 5 bases from J, with 13 bases between. CDR1 SGHNT and CDR2 YYREEE come from the germline V gene (reference sequence). Here the CDR3 reads CASSLIRDQNNEQFF. The CDR3 DNA follows: TGTGCCAGCAGCTTGATACGGGACCAGAACAATGAGCAGTTCTTC.